The clone carrying this T cell receptor (beta chain) has just a few counts. Its cognate antigen is unknown. The sample comes from a study of vaccination and CD4 T cells after COVID-19. Points from the study as a whole: Post-infection sampling omitted early timepoints and covered relatively few convalescent patients.

The study sequenced cultured CD4+ T cell DNA using the Oncomine TCR Beta short-read assay. A single record per CDR3 protein comes from TCRdb applying MiXCR to the PCR reads. The repertoire includes tens of thousands of distinct CDR3 sequences, roughly 70% of them detected once, and around 15% sits in the top ten. Treatment reported: roughly 11-day PBMC culture with coronavirus spike peptide pools or control peptides (ViraFEST assay). This specimen consisted of CD4+ T cells from blood, cultured in vitro, obtained after SARS-CoV-2 vaccination. The receptor comes from a human donor who received a COVID-19 vaccine.

The CDR3 DNA sequence: TGTGCCAGCAGGCAGTCCAGGGCGGAGAACACTGAAGCTTTCTTT. It encodes CASRQSRAENTEAFF. V gene TRBV6-1 combines with J gene TRBJ1-1, with D possibly being TRBD1 (5 bases). Per germline, CDR1 MNHNS and CDR2 SASEGT. V was shortened by 6 bases and J by 1 base, with 15 bases between the two germline ends. The CDR3 has 15 residues.